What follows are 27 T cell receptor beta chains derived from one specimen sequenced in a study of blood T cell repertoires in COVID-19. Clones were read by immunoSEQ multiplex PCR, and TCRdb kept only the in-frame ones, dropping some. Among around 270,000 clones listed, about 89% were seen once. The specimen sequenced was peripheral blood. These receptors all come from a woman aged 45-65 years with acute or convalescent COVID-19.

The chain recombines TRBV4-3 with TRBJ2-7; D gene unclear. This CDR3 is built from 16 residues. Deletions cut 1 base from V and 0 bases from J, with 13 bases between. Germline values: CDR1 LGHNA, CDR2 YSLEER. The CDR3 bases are TGCGCCAGCAGCCAAGTAAGGCGATGGAGCTCCTACGAGCAGTACTTC. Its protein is CASSQVRRWSSYEQYF.

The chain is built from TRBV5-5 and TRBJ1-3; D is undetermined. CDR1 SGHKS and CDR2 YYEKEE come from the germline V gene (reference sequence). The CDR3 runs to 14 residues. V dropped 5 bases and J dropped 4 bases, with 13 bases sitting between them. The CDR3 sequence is CASRVGLSGNTIYF. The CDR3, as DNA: TGTGCCAGCAGAGTTGGGCTCTCAGGAAACACCATATATTTT.

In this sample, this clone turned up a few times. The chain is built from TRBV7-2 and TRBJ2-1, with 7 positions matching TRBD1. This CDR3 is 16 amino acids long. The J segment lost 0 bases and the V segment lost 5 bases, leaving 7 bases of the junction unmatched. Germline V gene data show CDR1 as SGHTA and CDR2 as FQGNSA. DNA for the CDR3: TGTGCCAGCAGCCCAATGGGACAGAGCTCCTACAATGAGCAGTTCTTC. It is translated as CASSPMGQSSYNEQFF.

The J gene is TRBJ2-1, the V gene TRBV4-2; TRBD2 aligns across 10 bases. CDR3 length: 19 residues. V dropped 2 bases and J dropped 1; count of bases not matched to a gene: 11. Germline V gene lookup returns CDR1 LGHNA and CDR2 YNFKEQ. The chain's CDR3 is CASSQRSPLAGGSYNEQFF. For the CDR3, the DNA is TGTGCCAGCAGCCAAAGAAGTCCCTTAGCGGGAGGATCCTACAATGAGCAGTTCTTC.

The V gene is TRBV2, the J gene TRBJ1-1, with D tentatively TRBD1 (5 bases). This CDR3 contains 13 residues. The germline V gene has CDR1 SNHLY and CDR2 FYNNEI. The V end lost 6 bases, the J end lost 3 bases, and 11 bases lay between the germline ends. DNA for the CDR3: TGTGCCAGCAGGAGGGGACTGGACACTGAAGCTTTCTTT. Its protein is CASRRGLDTEAFF.

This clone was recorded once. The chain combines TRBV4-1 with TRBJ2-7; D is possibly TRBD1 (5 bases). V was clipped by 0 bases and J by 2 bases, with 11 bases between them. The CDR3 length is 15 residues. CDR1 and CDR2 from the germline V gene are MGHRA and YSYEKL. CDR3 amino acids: CASSQDETQAYEQYF. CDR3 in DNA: TGCGCCAGCAGCCAAGATGAAACACAGGCCTACGAGCAGTACTTC.

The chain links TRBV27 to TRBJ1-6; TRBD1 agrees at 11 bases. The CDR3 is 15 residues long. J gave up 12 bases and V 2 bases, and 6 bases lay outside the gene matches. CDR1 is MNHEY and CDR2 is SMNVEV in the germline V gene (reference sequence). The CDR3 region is CASSLGGQGGRPLHF. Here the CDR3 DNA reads TGTGCCAGCAGTTTAGGGGGACAGGGGGGTAGACCCCTCCACTTT.

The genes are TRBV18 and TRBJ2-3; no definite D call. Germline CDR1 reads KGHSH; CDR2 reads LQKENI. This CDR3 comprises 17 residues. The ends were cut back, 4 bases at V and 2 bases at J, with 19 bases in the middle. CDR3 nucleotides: TGTGCCAGCTCACTTCTCCCTCCCCTCCAAGCCACAGATACGCAGTATTTT. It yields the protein CASSLLPPLQATDTQYF.

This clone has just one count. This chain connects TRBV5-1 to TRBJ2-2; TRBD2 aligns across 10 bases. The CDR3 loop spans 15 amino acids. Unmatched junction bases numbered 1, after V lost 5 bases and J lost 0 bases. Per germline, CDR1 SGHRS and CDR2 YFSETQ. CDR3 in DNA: TGCGCCAGCAGAGCGGGAGGGGCGAACACCGGGGAGCTGTTTTTT. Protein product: CASRAGGANTGELFF.

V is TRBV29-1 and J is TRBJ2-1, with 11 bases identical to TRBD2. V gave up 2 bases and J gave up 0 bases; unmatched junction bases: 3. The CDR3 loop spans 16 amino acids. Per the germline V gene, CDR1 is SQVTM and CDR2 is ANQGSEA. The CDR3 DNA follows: TGCAGCGTTGAAAAGGGACTAGCGGCCTCCTACAATGAGCAGTTCTTC. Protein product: CSVEKGLAASYNEQFF.

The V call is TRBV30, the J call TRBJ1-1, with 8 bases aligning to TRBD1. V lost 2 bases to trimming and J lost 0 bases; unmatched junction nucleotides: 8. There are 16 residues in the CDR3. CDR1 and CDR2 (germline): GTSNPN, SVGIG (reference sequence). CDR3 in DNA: TGTGCCTGGAGTCCCCGACAGGGGATCATGAACACTGAAGCTTTCTTT. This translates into CAWSPRQGIMNTEAFF.

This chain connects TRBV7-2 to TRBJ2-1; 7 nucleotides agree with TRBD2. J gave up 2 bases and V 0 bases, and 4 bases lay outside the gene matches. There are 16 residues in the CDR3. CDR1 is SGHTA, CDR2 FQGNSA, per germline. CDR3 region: CASSLALARTYNEQFF. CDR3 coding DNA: TGTGCCAGCAGCTTAGCACTAGCGCGAACCTACAATGAGCAGTTCTTC. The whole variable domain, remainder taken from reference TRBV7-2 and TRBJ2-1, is GAGVSQSPSNKVTEKGKDVELRCDPISGHTALYWYRQSLGQGLEFLIYFQGNSAPDKSGLPSDRFSAERTGGSVSTLTIQRTQQEDSAVYLCASSLALARTYNEQFFGPGTRLTVL.

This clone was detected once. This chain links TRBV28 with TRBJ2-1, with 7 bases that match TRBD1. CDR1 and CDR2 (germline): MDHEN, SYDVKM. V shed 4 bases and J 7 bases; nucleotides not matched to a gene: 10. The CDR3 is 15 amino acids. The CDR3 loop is CASSYLRGGGNEQFF. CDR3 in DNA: TGTGCCAGCAGTTACCTAAGAGGGGGCGGGAATGAGCAGTTCTTC.

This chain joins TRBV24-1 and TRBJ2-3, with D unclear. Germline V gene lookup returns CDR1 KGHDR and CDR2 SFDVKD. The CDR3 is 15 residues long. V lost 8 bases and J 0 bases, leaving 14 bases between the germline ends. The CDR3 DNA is TGTGCCACCACCGCCCGAGGCTCTAGCACAGATACGCAGTATTTT. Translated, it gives CATTARGSSTDTQYF.

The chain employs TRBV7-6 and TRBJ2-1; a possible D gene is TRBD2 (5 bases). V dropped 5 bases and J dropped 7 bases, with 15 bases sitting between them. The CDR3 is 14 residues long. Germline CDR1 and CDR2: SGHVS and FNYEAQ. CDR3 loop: CASSPGLAANEQFF. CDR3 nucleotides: TGTGCCAGCAGCCCCGGGCTAGCCGCGAATGAGCAGTTCTTC.

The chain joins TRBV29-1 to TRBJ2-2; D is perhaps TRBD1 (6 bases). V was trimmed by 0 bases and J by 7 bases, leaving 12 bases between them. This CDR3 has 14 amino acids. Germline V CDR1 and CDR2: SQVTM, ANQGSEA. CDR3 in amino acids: CSVEDFGTNGELFF. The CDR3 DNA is TGCAGCGTTGAAGATTTCGGGACAAACGGGGAGCTGTTTTTT.

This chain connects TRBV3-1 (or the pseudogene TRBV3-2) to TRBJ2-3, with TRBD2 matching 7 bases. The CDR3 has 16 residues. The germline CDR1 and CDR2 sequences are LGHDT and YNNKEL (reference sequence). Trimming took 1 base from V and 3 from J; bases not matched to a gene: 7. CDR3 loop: CASSQGREWLTDTQYF. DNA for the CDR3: TGTGCCAGCAGCCAAGGGCGGGAGTGGCTAACAGATACGCAGTATTTT.

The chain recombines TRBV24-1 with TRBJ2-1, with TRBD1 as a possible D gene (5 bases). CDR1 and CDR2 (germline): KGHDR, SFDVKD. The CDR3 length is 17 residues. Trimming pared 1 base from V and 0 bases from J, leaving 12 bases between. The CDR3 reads CATSDFRQTSSYNEQFF. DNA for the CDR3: TGTGCCACCAGTGATTTCAGACAGACGAGCTCCTACAATGAGCAGTTCTTC.

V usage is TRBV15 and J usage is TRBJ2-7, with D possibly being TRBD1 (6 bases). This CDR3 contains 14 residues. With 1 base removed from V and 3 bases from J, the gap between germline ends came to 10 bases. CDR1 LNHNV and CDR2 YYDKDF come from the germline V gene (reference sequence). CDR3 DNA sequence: TGTGCCACCAGCAGAGTACAGGGTGACTACGAGCAGTACTTC. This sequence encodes CATSRVQGDYEQYF.

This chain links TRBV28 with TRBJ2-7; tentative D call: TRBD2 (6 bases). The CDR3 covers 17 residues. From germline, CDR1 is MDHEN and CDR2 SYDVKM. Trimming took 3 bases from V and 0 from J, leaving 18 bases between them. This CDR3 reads CASSLGGGGQDSYEQYF. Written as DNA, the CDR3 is TGTGCCAGCAGTTTGGGGGGTGGAGGGCAGGACTCCTACGAGCAGTACTTC.

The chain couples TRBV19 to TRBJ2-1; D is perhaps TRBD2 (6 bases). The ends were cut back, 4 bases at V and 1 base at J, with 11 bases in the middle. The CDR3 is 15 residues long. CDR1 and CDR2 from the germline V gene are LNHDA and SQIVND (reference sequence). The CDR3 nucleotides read TGTGCCAGTAGTAAGAGCGCGGGATCCTACAATGAGCAGTTCTTC. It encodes CASSKSAGSYNEQFF.

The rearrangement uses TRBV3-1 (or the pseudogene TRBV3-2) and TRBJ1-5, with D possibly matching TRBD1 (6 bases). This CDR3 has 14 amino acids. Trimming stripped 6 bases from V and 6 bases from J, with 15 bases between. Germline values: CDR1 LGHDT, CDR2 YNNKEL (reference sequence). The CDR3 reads CASSRAGGGQPQHF. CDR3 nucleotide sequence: TGTGCCAGCAGTCGGGCGGGAGGGGGTCAGCCCCAGCATTTT.

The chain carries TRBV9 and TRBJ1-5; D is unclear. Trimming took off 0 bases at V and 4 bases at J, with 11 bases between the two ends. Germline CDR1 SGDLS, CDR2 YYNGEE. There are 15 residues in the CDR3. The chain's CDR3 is CASSVGEQNNQPQHF. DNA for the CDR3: TGTGCCAGCAGCGTAGGTGAACAGAATAATCAGCCCCAGCATTTT.

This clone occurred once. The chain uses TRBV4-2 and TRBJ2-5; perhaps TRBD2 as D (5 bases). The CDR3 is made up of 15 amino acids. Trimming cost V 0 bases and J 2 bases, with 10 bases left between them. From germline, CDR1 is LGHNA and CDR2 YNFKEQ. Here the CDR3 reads CASSQDREGQETQYF. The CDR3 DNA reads TGTGCCAGCAGCCAAGATCGTGAGGGACAAGAGACCCAGTACTTC.

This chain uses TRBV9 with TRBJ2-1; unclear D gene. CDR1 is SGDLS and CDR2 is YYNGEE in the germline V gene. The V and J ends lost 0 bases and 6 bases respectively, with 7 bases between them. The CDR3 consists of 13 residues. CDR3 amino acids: CASSVGRRNEQFF. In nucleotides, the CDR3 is TGTGCCAGCAGCGTAGGTCGTCGCAATGAGCAGTTCTTC.

The CDR3 reads CASSLAGLGARDTQYF. Written as DNA, the CDR3 is TGTGCCAGCAGCTTAGCGGGACTAGGCGCACGGGATACGCAGTATTTT. V is TRBV11-2 and J is TRBJ2-3; 8 nucleotides align to TRBD2. CDR3 length: 16 amino acids. The germline V gene encodes CDR1 SGHAT and CDR2 FQNNGV. J was trimmed by 6 bases and V by 1 base; bases with no gene match: 9.

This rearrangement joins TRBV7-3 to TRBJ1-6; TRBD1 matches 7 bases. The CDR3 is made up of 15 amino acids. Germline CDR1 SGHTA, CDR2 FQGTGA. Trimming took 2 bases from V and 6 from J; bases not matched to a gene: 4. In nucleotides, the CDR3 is TGTGCCAGCAGCTTAGAGGGACAGAGTAATTCACCCCTCCACTTT. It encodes CASSLEGQSNSPLHF. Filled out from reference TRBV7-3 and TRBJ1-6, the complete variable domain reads GAGVSQTPSNKVTEKGKYVELRCDPISGHTALYWYRQSLGQGPEFLIYFQGTGAADDSGLPNDRFFAVRPEGSVSTLKIQRTERGDSAVYLCASSLEGQSNSPLHFGNGTRLTVT.